The entry that follows covers one T cell receptor (beta chain) sequence. This sample is part of a study of OX40 agonist ivuxolimab in advanced cancers. Patients had blood sampled at baseline and again on cycle 4 day 1 and cycle 7 day 1. This CDR3 has 14 amino acids. The V gene lost 6 bases and the J gene lost 4 bases, with 15 bases spanning the gap. Germline loops: CDR1 MDHEN, CDR2 SYDVKM. Assay used: immunoSEQ multiplex PCR; TCRdb lists only in-frame clones, some missing. The repertoire holds more than 85,000 clones, with 75% to 95% as singletons. This chain connects TRBV28 to TRBJ1-2; D ambiguous. The source material was CD4+ or CD8+ T cells sorted from blood, sampled in a trial of the OX40 agonist ivuxolimab. The sequence derives from an adult with an advanced solid tumor such as melanoma, head and neck, liver or kidney cancer. The CDR3 loop reads CASSPGPAAYGYTF. In DNA form, the CDR3 reads TGTGCCAGCAGCCCGGGCCCGGCGGCCTATGGCTACACCTTC.